This T cell receptor beta chain was profiled in a study of cytomegalovirus exposure and HLA in healthy donors. PCR employed 60 Vbeta and 13 Jbeta primers. The data were produced by immunoSEQ multiplex PCR, yet TCRdb's version contains in-frame clones alone and is incomplete. The repertoire holds just over 150,000 clones, with 84% as singletons. This CDR3 has 13 residues. The germline V gene encodes CDR1 LNHDA and CDR2 SQIVND (reference sequence). V gave up 4 bases and J gave up 2 bases, with 6 bases separating them. This TCR derives from a man aged 50 or older in good health and CMV-seropositive. The sample comprised PBMCs. This sequence joins TRBV19 and TRBJ2-1; TRBD1 might be the D (5 bases). CDR3 in amino acids: CASSTTAYNEQFF. DNA for the CDR3: TGTGCCAGTAGTACGACAGCCTACAATGAGCAGTTCTTC.